This T cell receptor (beta chain) was found in a study of shared clonotypes between healthy human individuals. Whole-study results and caveats: The study generally estimated greater richness for naive than memory subsets. Despite large depth, rarefaction showed incomplete sorted-subset sequencing. Clonotype sharing among donors was thought likely to change with sequencing depth.

CDR3 length: 19 residues. CDR1 KGHSH and CDR2 LQKENI come from the germline V gene. The J segment lost 2 bases and the V segment lost 1 base, leaving 13 bases of the junction unmatched. Remarks on this clone: What it recognizes is unknown.

TCRdb's copy holds only in-frame clones and misses some; the assay was immunoSEQ multiplex PCR. The data hold around 2.3 million clones, with 95% observed a single time. V and J are TRBV18 and TRBJ1-5, with 8 bases fitting TRBD1. The specimen sequenced was naive CD4+ T cells sorted from blood. Subset reported: CD45RA+ positively selected. This receptor was obtained from a man aged 18 to 35 in good health. Here the CDR3 reads CASSPLPVTGGSGNQPQHF. CDR3 in DNA: TGTGCCAGCTCACCACTCCCGGTTACAGGGGGTTCGGGCAATCAGCCCCAGCATTTT.